The 31 T cell receptor beta chains listed next were all sequenced from one sample in a study of breast tumors, draining lymph nodes, adjacent tissues. Axillary draining lymph nodes of breast cancer patients supplied the node samples. TCRdb passed the multiplex PCR reads through MiXCR, listing each CDR3 protein once. The table includes 200,000 to 300,000 distinct CDR3 sequences, about 30% detected once. Sequencing used axillary lymph node tissue. Receptor source: a female donor with breast cancer. Some clones in this sample may be carry-over from other donors' samples.

Many counts were recorded for this clonotype. J is TRBJ2-3 and V is TRBV24-1; D uncertain. Germline assignment: CDR1 KGHDR and CDR2 SFDVKD. The CDR3 loop spans 11 amino acids. V lost 7 bases and J lost 2, with 3 bases in between. The CDR3 DNA follows: TGTGCCACCAGAGACACAGATACGCAGTATTTT. The encoded protein is CATRDTDTQYF.

As to this clonotype: This clone may be a read error of a much larger clone one base away. The CDR3 DNA sequence: TGTGCCAGCACCCCGACGGGACAGGGAGAATCCTACGAGCAGTACTTC. It translates to CASTPTGQGESYEQYF. V and J are TRBV12-3 or TRBV12-4 and TRBJ2-7, with TRBD1 matching 9 bases. Trimming at V came to 7 bases and at J to 1 base, leaving 11 bases not matched to a gene. The CDR3 loop spans 16 amino acids.

This clonotype came up many times. V and J are TRBV12-3 or TRBV12-4 and TRBJ2-5; 12 bases match TRBD2. V shed 6 bases and J 5 bases; nucleotides not matched to a gene: 4. This CDR3 is built from 14 residues. The DNA of the CDR3 is TGTGCCAGCAGCCTAGCGGGAGGGTTGGAGACCCAGTACTTC. It yields the protein CASSLAGGLETQYF.

This clonotype showed up many times. The chain couples TRBV5-1 to TRBJ2-5, with 8 bases aligning to TRBD1. The CDR3 extends over 15 amino acids. V was pared by 0 bases and J by 7 bases, with 8 bases of the junction left unmatched. Germline values: CDR1 SGHRS, CDR2 YFSETQ. The CDR3 coding sequence is TGCGCCAGCAGCTTGGAAGGGGGACAGGTTGGGACCCAGTACTTC. This gives the protein CASSLEGGQVGTQYF.

The chain uses TRBV9 and TRBJ2-6, with 8 bases aligning to TRBD1. There are 18 residues in the CDR3. CDR1 and CDR2 from the germline V gene are SGDLS and YYNGEE. After removal of 2 bases from V and 3 bases from J, the junction contained 10 bases not matched to a gene. The CDR3 loop is CASSVEEDRVDGANVLTF. In DNA, the CDR3 is TGTGCCAGCAGCGTTGAAGAGGACAGGGTCGATGGGGCCAACGTCCTGACTTTC.

This clonotype was counted at least ten times. The chain is built from TRBV2 and TRBJ2-1; the D is unclear. CDR1 and CDR2 from the germline V gene are SNHLY and FYNNEI. V lost 6 bases and J 9 bases, leaving 15 bases between the germline ends. The CDR3 length is 13 residues. For the CDR3, the DNA is TGTGCCAGCAGCAGGCCCCCGTCGCCTGAGCAGTTCTTC. This encodes CASSRPPSPEQFF. The full variable domain, in which reference TRBV2 and TRBJ2-1 provide the parts outside the CDR3, is EPEVTQTPSHQVTQMGQEVILRCVPISNHLYFYWYRQILGQKVEFLVSFYNNEISEKSEIFDDQFSVERPDGSNFTLKIRSTKLEDSAMYFCASSRPPSPEQFFGPGTRLTVL.

The sample holds many counts of this clonotype. The J gene is TRBJ2-5, the V gene TRBV5-1; no reliable D call. With 4 bases removed from V and 0 bases from J, the gap between germline ends came to 7 bases. Germline CDR1 reads SGHRS; CDR2 reads YFSETQ. The CDR3 length is 13 residues. CDR3 nucleotide sequence: TGCGCCAGCAGCGTGACAAACCAAGAGACCCAGTACTTC. It is translated as CASSVTNQETQYF.

This clonotype was seen a few times. The rearrangement links TRBV3-1 to TRBJ2-1; 10 positions agree with TRBD2. V shed 3 bases, J shed 9 bases, and the junction held 5 bases outside the gene matches. The V gene's germline CDR1 is LGHDT and CDR2 YNNKEL (reference sequence). This CDR3 contains 14 residues. In DNA, the CDR3 is TGTGCCAGCAGCCATCTAGCGGGAGAACGTGAGCAGTTCTTC. This translates into CASSHLAGEREQFF.

This clonotype has a count of ten or more. The chain joins TRBV3-1 to TRBJ1-6, with a weak D call TRBD1 (5 bases). Trimming stripped 0 bases from V and 7 bases from J, with 10 bases between. The CDR3 sequence is 15 residues long. Germline V gives CDR1 LGHDT, CDR2 YNNKEL (reference sequence). The CDR3 DNA reads as TGTGCCAGCAGCCAAGATTGGGGGGGAAATTCACCCCTCCACTTT. This codes for CASSQDWGGNSPLHF.

This chain links TRBV30 with TRBJ2-3; 8 positions match TRBD2. Germline values: CDR1 GTSNPN, CDR2 SVGIG (reference sequence). The CDR3 is 16 amino acids. Trimming removed 4 bases from V and 6 bases from J; junction bases left unmatched: 15. CDR3 loop: CAWNHGLAGMGDTQYF. The CDR3, as DNA: TGTGCCTGGAACCATGGGCTAGCGGGCATGGGGGATACGCAGTATTTT.

There are many counts of this clonotype. The junction does not match germline at one end; this may be a read error. The chain recombines TRBV9 with TRBJ2-3, with D unresolved. This CDR3 is 13 amino acids long. The V gene's germline CDR1 is SGDLS and CDR2 YYNGEE. The CDR3 loop reads CASSVYGTDTQYF. CDR3 in DNA: TGCGCCAGCAGTGTTTATGGCACAGATACGCAGTATTTT. Drawing the rest from reference TRBV9 and TRBJ2-3, the complete variable domain is DSGVTQTPKHLITATGQRVTLRCSPRSGDLSVYWYQQSLDQGLQFLIQYYNGEERAKGNILERFSAQQFPDLHSELNLSSLELGDSALYFCASSVYGTDTQYFGPGTRLTVL.

The V gene is TRBV11-2, the J gene TRBJ1-3; unclear D gene. Trimming left V 1 base short and J 0 bases short, with 10 bases between. Germline V CDR1 and CDR2: SGHAT, FQNNGV. The CDR3 covers 16 residues. CDR3 loop: CASSLVGRLSGNTIYF. The CDR3 DNA reads TGTGCCAGCAGCTTAGTGGGGAGGCTCTCTGGAAACACCATATATTTT.

This clonotype has more than one count but fewer than ten. The chain combines TRBV28 with TRBJ2-7; weak D call: TRBD2 (5 bases). Germline values: CDR1 MDHEN, CDR2 SYDVKM. The length of the CDR3 is 14 residues. Trimming pared 6 bases from V and 4 bases from J, leaving 16 bases between. The CDR3 DNA reads as TGTGCCAGCAGACCTAGCTACTATCCGTACGAGCAGTACTTC. Amino acid sequence: CASRPSYYPYEQYF. Full variable domain (rest looked up from reference TRBV28 and TRBJ2-7): DVKVTQSSRYLVKRTGEKVFLECVQDMDHENMFWYRQDPGLGLRLIYFSYDVKMKEKGDIPEGYSVSREKKERFSLILESASTNQTSMYLCASRPSYYPYEQYFGPGTRLTVT.

This clonotype was seen repeatedly, ten times or more. J is TRBJ1-2 and V is TRBV6-1; 8 bases agree with TRBD1. The ends lost 8 bases at V and 8 bases at J; junction bases unmatched: 13. CDR3 length equals 14 residues. Germline CDR1 MNHNS, CDR2 SASEGT. In nucleotides, the CDR3 is TGTGCCAGCTGGGGACAGGCACTAACTGGGGGCTACACCTTC. This encodes CASWGQALTGGYTF.

On this clonotype: A much more abundant neighbour one base away suggests this may be a read error. This CDR3 is missing its conserved last phenylalanine or tryptophan, likely due to a read error. J is TRBJ2-3 and V is TRBV20-1; no definite D call. V gave up 6 bases and J gave up 0 bases, with 16 bases separating them. The V gene's germline CDR1 is DFQATT and CDR2 SNEGSKA (reference sequence). This CDR3 has 15 amino acids. The CDR3, as DNA: TGCAGTGCCCTCCAAACCGCAACCAGCACAGATACGCAGTATTTG. Protein product: CSALQTATSTDTQYL.

This clonotype was observed many times. The chain combines TRBV19 with TRBJ2-3; 8 bases are shared with TRBD2. The ends lost 6 bases at V and 1 base at J; junction bases unmatched: 3. This CDR3 region has 14 residues. Looked up from germline, CDR1 is LNHDA and CDR2 is SQIVND (reference sequence). CDR3 sequence (DNA): TGTGCCAGTAGGTTAGCGGGACGCACAGATACGCAGTATTTT. It translates to CASRLAGRTDTQYF. The full variable domain, completed using reference TRBV19 and TRBJ2-3, is DGGITQSPKYLFRKEGQNVTLSCEQNLNHDAMYWYRQDPGQGLRLIYYSQIVNDFQKGDIAEGYSVSREKKESFPLTVTSAQKNPTAFYLCASRLAGRTDTQYFGPGTRLTVL.

The CDR3 DNA follows: TGTGCCAGCATTCCCCCCATGACCCGTGGTAAACAAGATACGCAGTATTTT. Translated: CASIPPMTRGKQDTQYF. This rearrangement joins TRBV27 to TRBJ2-3; D ambiguous. Trimming took off 7 bases at V and 5 bases at J, with 25 bases between the two ends. Germline loops: CDR1 MNHEY, CDR2 SMNVEV (reference sequence). The CDR3 is 17 amino acids.

V usage is TRBV10-3 and J usage is TRBJ2-5; the match to TRBD2 covers 10 bases. The CDR3 runs 15 residues. With V trimmed by 8 bases and J by 11 bases, 17 bases remained unmatched. Germline V CDR1 and CDR2: ENHRY, SYGVKD. The CDR3 sequence: CAIERASGSTNEQYF. The CDR3 DNA reads TGTGCCATCGAGAGGGCTAGCGGGAGCACCAATGAGCAGTACTTC.

Concerning this clonotype: A read error may explain this, as a much larger clone is one base away. J is TRBJ2-7 and V is TRBV6-2 or TRBV6-3, with a possible D match to TRBD2 (6 bases). The CDR3 contains 12 residues. Germline values: CDR1 MNHEY, CDR2 SVGEGT. This CDR3 reads CTSSFGTSEQYF. The CDR3 DNA is TGTACCAGCAGTTTTGGGACTTCCGAGCAGTACTTC.

This clonotype showed up many times. The chain is built from TRBV11-3 and TRBJ2-2; D gene unclear. Deletions cut 2 bases from V and 6 bases from J, with 7 bases between. This CDR3 is 13 amino acids long. Germline CDR1 and CDR2: SGHNT and YENEEA. This CDR3 is CASSLTQSGELFF. The CDR3 nucleotides read TGTGCCAGCAGCTTAACCCAGTCCGGGGAGCTGTTTTTT. Combining the CDR3 with reference TRBV11-3 and TRBJ2-2 gives the whole variable domain EAGVVQSPRYKIIEKKQPVAFWCNPISGHNTLYWYLQNLGQGPELLIRYENEEAVDDSQLPKDRFSAERLKGVDSTLKIQPAELGDSAVYLCASSLTQSGELFFGEGSRLTVL.

Turning to this clonotype: This clone may be a read error of a much larger clone one base away. The chain carries TRBV4-1 and TRBJ2-5; D is perhaps TRBD2 (5 bases). There are 14 residues in the CDR3. V gave up 6 bases and J gave up 3 bases, with 14 bases separating them. Germline V gives CDR1 MGHRA, CDR2 YSYEKL. The chain's CDR3 is CASSPGVDEETQYF. CDR3 coding DNA: TGCGCCAGCAGTCCCGGGGTGGATGAAGAGACCCAGTACTTC.

This clonotype was picked up many times. The V call is TRBV20-1, the J call TRBJ2-7, with 11 bases that match TRBD1. The J segment lost 6 bases and the V segment lost 3 bases, leaving 7 bases of the junction unmatched. The CDR3 is made up of 14 amino acids. CDR1 DFQATT and CDR2 SNEGSKA come from the germline V gene (reference sequence). The CDR3 loop reads CSARTGQGAGEQYF. Written as DNA, the CDR3 is TGCAGTGCTAGGACTGGACAGGGGGCGGGCGAGCAGTACTTC.

The chain has TRBV30 and TRBJ1-1; D uncertain. The CDR3 length is 11 residues. Germline V gives CDR1 GTSNPN, CDR2 SVGIG (reference sequence). V lost 3 bases, J lost 7 bases, and 9 bases lay in between. CDR3 DNA sequence: TGTGCCTGGAGCCAGGACCTTGAAGCTTTCTTT. Protein sequence: CAWSQDLEAFF.

This clonotype has a count of ten or more. This chain uses TRBV24-1 with TRBJ2-3; 8 bases are shared with TRBD1. The germline gives CDR1 KGHDR, CDR2 SFDVKD. The CDR3 contains 14 residues. V was clipped by 6 bases and J by 3 bases; unmatched bases: 4. The DNA of the CDR3 is TGTGCCACCAGTCGTACAGGGGGTACAGATACGCAGTATTTT. Protein: CATSRTGGTDTQYF.

This clonotype was counted a single time. The chain recombines TRBV24-1 with TRBJ1-5; TRBD1 is a possible D gene (6 bases). There are 12 residues in the CDR3. The V gene lost 7 bases and the J gene lost 6 bases, with 9 bases spanning the gap. Germline V gives CDR1 KGHDR, CDR2 SFDVKD. CDR3 loop: CATSSGAQPQHF. For the CDR3, the DNA is TGTGCCACCAGCTCAGGGGCTCAGCCCCAGCATTTT.

The chain has TRBV7-9 and TRBJ2-1; D is perhaps TRBD2 (5 bases). Germline-derived CDR1 and CDR2 are SEHNR and FQNEAQ (reference sequence). The V end was cut by 0 bases, the J end by 0 bases, with 9 bases between. This CDR3 region has 16 residues. CDR3 amino acids: CASSLAGVSSYNEQFF. The CDR3 DNA reads TGTGCCAGCAGCTTAGCGGGAGTTAGCTCCTACAATGAGCAGTTCTTC.

The chain uses TRBV3-1 and TRBJ2-1, with TRBD2 matching over 9 bases. The CDR3 loop spans 16 amino acids. V lost 4 bases, J lost 0 bases, and 4 bases stayed unmatched. Germline values: CDR1 LGHDT, CDR2 YNNKEL (reference sequence). This CDR3 is CASSLRSGSSYNEQFF. The CDR3 coding sequence is TGTGCCAGCAGCCTCCGTAGCGGGAGCTCCTACAATGAGCAGTTCTTC.

The V and J genes are TRBV19 and TRBJ1-1; 9 nucleotides match TRBD1. The V segment lost 7 bases and the J segment 4 bases; nucleotides outside the gene matches: 10. CDR3 length: 15 amino acids. Germline loops: CDR1 LNHDA, CDR2 SQIVND (reference sequence). The CDR3 loop reads CASTPSDRGVTEAFF. CDR3 in DNA: TGTGCCAGTACCCCCTCGGACAGGGGAGTCACTGAAGCTTTCTTT. The full variable domain, rest sourced from reference TRBV19 and TRBJ1-1, is DGGITQSPKYLFRKEGQNVTLSCEQNLNHDAMYWYRQDPGQGLRLIYYSQIVNDFQKGDIAEGYSVSREKKESFPLTVTSAQKNPTAFYLCASTPSDRGVTEAFFGQGTRLTVV.

This sequence joins TRBV19 and TRBJ1-4, with D tentatively TRBD1 (5 bases). Germline CDR1 is LNHDA and CDR2 is SQIVND (reference sequence). There are 15 residues in the CDR3. V dropped 5 bases and J dropped 7 bases, with 17 bases sitting between them. As DNA, the CDR3 is TGTGCCAGTAGTGTGGCAGGGATTAGATTTGAAAAACTGTTTTTT. Its translation: CASSVAGIRFEKLFF.

This clonotype was detected ten times or more. The chain has TRBV19 and TRBJ2-5; 7 bases agree with TRBD2. The J segment lost 5 bases and the V segment lost 1 base, leaving 7 bases of the junction unmatched. The CDR3 length is 15 residues. The germline V gene encodes CDR1 LNHDA and CDR2 SQIVND (reference sequence). In DNA form, the CDR3 reads TGTGCCAGTAGTATAGGACAGTTCGGGGGGGAGACCCAGTACTTC. This sequence encodes CASSIGQFGGETQYF.

As to this clonotype: Being one base from a much bigger clone, this may be a read error. The chain couples TRBV19 to TRBJ2-5, with TRBD1 identical over 8 bases. The germline CDR1 and CDR2 sequences are LNHDA and SQIVND (reference sequence). The CDR3 is made up of 17 amino acids. This CDR3 is CASSIQGASDSQETQSF. For the CDR3, the DNA is TGTGCCAGTAGTATACAGGGGGCTAGTGATTCCCAAGAGACCCAGTCCTTC.